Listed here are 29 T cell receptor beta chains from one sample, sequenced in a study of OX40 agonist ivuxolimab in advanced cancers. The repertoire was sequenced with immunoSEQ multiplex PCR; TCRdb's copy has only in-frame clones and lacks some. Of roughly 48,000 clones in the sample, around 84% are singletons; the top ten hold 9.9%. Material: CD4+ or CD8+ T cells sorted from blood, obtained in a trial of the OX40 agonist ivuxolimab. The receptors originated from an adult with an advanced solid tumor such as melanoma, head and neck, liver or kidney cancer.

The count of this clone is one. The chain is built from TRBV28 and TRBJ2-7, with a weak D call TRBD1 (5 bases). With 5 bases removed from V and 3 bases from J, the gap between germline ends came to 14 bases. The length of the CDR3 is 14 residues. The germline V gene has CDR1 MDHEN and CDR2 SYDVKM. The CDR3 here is CASSPRGRNYEQYF. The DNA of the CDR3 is TGTGCCAGCAGTCCAAGGGGCAGAAACTACGAGCAGTACTTC.

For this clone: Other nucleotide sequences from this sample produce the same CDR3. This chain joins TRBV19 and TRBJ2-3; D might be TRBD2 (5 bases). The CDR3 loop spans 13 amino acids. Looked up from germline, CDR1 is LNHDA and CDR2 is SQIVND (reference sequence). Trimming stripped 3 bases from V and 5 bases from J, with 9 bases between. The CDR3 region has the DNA TGTGCCAGTAGTATCGGGGAGAGAGATACGCAGTATTTT. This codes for CASSIGERDTQYF.

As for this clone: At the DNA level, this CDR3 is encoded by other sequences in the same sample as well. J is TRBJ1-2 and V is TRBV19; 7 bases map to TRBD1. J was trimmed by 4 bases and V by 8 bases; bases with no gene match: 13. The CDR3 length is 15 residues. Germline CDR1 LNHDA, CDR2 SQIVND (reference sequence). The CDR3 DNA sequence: TGTGCCAGTGGAACGACAGGGTCCCACCTCTATGGCTACACCTTC. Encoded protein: CASGTTGSHLYGYTF.

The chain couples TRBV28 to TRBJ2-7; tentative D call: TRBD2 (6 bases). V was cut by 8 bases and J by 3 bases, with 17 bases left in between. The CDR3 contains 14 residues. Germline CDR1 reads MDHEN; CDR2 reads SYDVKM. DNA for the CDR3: TGTGCCAGCTTGTCCGTCGGGAGTTTCTACGAGCAGTACTTC. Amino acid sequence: CASLSVGSFYEQYF. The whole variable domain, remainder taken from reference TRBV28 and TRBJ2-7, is DVKVTQSSRYLVKRTGEKVFLECVQDMDHENMFWYRQDPGLGLRLIYFSYDVKMKEKGDIPEGYSVSREKKERFSLILESASTNQTSMYLCASLSVGSFYEQYFGPGTRLTVT.

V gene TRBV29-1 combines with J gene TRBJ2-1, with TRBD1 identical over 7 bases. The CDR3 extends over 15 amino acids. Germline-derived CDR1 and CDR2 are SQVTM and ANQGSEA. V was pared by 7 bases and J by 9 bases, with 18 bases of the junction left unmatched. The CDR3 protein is CSGRDSPSLSREQFF. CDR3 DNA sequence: TGCAGCGGCCGGGACAGCCCTTCATTATCTCGTGAGCAGTTCTTC.

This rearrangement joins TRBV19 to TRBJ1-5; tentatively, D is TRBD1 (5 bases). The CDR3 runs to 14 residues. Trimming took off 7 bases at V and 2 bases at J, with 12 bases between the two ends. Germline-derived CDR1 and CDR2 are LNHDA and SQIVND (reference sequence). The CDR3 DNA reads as TGTGCCAGTACCTACCAACAGGGCAATCAGCCCCAGCATTTT. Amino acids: CASTYQQGNQPQHF. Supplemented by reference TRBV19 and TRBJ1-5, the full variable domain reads DGGITQSPKYLFRKEGQNVTLSCEQNLNHDAMYWYRQDPGQGLRLIYYSQIVNDFQKGDIAEGYSVSREKKESFPLTVTSAQKNPTAFYLCASTYQQGNQPQHFGDGTRLSIL.

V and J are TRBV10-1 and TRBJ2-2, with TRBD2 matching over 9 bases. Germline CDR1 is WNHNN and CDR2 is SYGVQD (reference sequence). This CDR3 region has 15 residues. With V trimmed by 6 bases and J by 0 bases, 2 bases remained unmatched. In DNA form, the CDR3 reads TGCGCCAGCAGCGCTAGCGGGACGAACACCGGGGAGCTGTTTTTT. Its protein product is CASSASGTNTGELFF.

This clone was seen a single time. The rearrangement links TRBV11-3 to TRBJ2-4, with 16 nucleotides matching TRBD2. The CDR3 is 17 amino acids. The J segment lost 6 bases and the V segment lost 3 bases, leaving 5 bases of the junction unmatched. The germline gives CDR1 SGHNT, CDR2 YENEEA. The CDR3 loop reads CASSFPGTSGRGNIQYF. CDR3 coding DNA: TGTGCCAGCAGCTTCCCTGGGACTAGCGGGAGGGGAAACATTCAGTACTTC.

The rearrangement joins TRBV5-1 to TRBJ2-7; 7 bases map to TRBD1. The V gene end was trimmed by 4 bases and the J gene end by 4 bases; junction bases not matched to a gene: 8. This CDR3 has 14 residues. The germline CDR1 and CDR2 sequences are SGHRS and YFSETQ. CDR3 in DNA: TGCGCCAGCAGCCCCCAGACAGGGACGTACGAGCAGTACTTC. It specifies CASSPQTGTYEQYF.

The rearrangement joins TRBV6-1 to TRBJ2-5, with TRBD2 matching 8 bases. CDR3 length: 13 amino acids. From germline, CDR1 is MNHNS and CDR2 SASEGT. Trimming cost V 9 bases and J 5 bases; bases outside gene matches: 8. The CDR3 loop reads CASTRGGRETQYF. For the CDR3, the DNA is TGTGCCAGTACCCGGGGGGGCCGGGAGACCCAGTACTTC.

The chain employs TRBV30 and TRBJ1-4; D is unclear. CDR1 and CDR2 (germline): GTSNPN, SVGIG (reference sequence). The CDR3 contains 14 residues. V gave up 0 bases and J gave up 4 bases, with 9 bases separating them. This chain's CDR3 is CAWSVMGYNEKLFF. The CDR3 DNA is TGTGCCTGGAGTGTAATGGGGTATAATGAAAAACTGTTTTTT. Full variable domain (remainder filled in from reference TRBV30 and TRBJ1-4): SQTIHQWPATLVQPVGSPLSLECTVEGTSNPNLYWYRQAAGRGLQLLFYSVGIGQISSEVPQNLSASRPQDRQFILSSKKLLLSDSGFYLCAWSVMGYNEKLFFGSGTQLSVL.

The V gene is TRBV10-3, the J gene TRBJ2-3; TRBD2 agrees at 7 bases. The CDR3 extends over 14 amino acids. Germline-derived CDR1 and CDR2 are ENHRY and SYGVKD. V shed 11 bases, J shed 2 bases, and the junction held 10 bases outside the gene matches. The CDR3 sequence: CALRGDGITDTQYF. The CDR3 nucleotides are TGTGCCCTCCGGGGGGACGGGATCACAGATACGCAGTATTTT.

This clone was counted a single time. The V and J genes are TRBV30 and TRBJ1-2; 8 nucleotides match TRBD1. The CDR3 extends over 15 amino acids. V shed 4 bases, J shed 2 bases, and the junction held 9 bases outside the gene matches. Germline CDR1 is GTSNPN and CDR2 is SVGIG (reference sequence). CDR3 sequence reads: CAWIRTGYSNYGYTF. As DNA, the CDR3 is TGTGCCTGGATACGGACAGGGTATTCGAACTATGGCTACACCTTC.

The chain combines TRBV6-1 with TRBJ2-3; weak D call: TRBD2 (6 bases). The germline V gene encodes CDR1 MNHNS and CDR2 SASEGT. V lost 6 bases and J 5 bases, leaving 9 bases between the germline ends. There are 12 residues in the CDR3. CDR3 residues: CASSGSGDTQYF. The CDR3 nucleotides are TGTGCCAGCAGCGGGAGTGGAGATACGCAGTATTTT.

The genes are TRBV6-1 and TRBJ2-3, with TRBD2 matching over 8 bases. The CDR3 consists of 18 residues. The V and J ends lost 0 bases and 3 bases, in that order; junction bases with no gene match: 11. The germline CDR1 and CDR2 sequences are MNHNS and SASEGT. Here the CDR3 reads CASSEARRASGRTDTQYF. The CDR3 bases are TGTGCCAGCAGTGAAGCGAGGAGGGCAAGCGGGAGAACAGATACGCAGTATTTT.

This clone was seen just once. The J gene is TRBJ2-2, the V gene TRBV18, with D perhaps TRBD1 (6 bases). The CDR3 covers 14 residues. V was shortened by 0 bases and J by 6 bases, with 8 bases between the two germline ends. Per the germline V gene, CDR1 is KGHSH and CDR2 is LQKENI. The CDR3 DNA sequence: TGTGCCAGCTCACCACCGAGGACAGCCGGGGAGCTGTTTTTT. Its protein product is CASSPPRTAGELFF.

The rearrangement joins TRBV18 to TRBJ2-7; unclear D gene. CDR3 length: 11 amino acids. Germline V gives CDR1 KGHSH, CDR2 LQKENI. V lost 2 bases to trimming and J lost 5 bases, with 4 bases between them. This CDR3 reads CASSPGHEQYF. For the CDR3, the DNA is TGTGCCAGCTCACCAGGCCACGAGCAGTACTTC.

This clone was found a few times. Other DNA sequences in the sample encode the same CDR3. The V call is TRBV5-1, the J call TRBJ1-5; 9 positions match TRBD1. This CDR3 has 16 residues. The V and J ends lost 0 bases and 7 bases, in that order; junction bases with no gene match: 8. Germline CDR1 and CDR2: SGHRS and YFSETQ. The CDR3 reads CASSLGPTGGGQPQHF. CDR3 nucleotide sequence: TGCGCCAGCAGCTTGGGGCCGACAGGGGGTGGACAGCCCCAGCATTTT.

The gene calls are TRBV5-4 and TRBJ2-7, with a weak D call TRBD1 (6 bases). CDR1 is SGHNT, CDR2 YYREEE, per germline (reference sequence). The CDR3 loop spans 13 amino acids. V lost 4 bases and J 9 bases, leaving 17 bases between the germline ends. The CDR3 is CASSPGRLQGQYF. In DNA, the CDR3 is TGTGCCAGCAGCCCGGGACGTCTACAGGGGCAGTACTTC.

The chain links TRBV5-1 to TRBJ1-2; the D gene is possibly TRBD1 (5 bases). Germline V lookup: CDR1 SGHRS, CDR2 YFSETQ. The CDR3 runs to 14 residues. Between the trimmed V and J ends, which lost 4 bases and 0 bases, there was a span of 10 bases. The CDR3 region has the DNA TGCGCCAGCAGCCCCAGGGAAGCTAACTATGGCTACACCTTC. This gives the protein CASSPREANYGYTF.

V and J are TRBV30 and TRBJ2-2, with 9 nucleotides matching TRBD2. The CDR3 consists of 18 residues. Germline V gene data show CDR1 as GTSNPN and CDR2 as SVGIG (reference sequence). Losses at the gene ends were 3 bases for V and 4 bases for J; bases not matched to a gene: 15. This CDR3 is CAWRPPPLGGRGTGELFF. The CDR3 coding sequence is TGTGCCTGGAGACCTCCCCCTCTGGGCGGGAGGGGCACCGGGGAGCTGTTTTTT.

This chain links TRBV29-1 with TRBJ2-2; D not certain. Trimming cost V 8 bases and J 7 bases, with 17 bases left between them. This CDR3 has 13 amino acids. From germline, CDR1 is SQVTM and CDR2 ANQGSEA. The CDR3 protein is CSHDNGSGGELFF. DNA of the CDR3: TGCAGCCACGATAATGGGTCGGGCGGGGAGCTGTTTTTT.

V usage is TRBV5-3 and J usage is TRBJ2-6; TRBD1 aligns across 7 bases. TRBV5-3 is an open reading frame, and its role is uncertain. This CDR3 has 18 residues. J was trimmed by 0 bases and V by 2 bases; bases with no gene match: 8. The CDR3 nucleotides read TGTGCCAGAAGCTTATGGGGACAGAACAACTCTGGGGCCAACGTCCTGACTTTC. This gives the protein CARSLWGQNNSGANVLTF.

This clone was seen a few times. In DNA, the CDR3 is TGTGCCAGCACCGAAGGGGGGTACGGTGAAAAACTGTTTTTT. This codes for CASTEGGYGEKLFF. The chain is built from TRBV28 and TRBJ1-4; a weak D match, TRBD1 (6 bases). Germline V gives CDR1 MDHEN, CDR2 SYDVKM. The V end lost 7 bases, the J end lost 7 bases, and 16 bases lay between the germline ends. The CDR3 consists of 14 residues.

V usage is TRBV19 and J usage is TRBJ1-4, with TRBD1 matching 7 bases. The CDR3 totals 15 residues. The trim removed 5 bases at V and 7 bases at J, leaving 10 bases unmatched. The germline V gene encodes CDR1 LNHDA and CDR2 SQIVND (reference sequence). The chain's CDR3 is CASSLSGTEPEKLFF. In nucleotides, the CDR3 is TGTGCCAGTAGTCTTTCCGGGACAGAACCTGAAAAACTGTTTTTT. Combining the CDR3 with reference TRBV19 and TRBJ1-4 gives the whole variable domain DGGITQSPKYLFRKEGQNVTLSCEQNLNHDAMYWYRQDPGQGLRLIYYSQIVNDFQKGDIAEGYSVSREKKESFPLTVTSAQKNPTAFYLCASSLSGTEPEKLFFGSGTQLSVL.

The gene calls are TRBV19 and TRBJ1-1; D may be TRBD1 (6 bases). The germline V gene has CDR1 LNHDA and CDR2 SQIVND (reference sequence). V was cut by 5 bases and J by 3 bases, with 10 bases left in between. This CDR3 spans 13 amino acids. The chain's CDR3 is CASSLRGDTEAFF. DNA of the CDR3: TGTGCCAGTAGTCTCAGGGGAGACACTGAAGCTTTCTTT.

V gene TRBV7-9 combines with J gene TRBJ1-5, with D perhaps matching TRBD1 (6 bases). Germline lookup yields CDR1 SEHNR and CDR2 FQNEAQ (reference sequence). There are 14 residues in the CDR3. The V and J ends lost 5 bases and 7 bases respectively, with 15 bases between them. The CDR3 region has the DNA TGTGCCAGCAGCCAGGGAGGGGGACGGCAGCCCCAGCATTTT. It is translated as CASSQGGGRQPQHF.

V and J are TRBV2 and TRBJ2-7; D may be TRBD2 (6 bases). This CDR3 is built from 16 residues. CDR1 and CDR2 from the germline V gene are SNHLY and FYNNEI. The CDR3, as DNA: TGTGCTACAGCGCCCGTCGGCGGGGCGGCATACTACGAGCAGTACTTC. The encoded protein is CATAPVGGAAYYEQYF.

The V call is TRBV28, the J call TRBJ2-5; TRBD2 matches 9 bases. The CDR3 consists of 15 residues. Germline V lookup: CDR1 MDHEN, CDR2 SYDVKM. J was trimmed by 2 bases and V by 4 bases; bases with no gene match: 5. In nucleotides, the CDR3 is TGTGCCAGCAGTTCCCGACTAGCGGTACAAGAGACCCAGTACTTC. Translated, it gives CASSSRLAVQETQYF.